This T cell receptor (beta chain) was captured by sequencing in a study of blood T cell repertoires in COVID-19. Looking at the study overall: Acute and convalescent COVID-19 specimens originated in the United States, Italy and Spain. From T cells, B-cell-depleted T cells, or PBMCs came the material, which was cDNA or gDNA.

The germline gives CDR1 MNHEY, CDR2 SVGAGI. This CDR3 spans 15 amino acids. Trimming removed 6 bases from V and 2 bases from J, with 13 bases in between. Original processing notes: Estimation of nucleated cell counts was performed using reference gene primer amplification. Profiling relied on immunoSEQ multiplex PCR, and the TCRdb table lists in-frame clones only, not all of them. The DNA was the basis for D and trimming; V, J and clone size are from that table. The sample records over 85,000 clones, around nine tenths being singletons. V is TRBV6-5 and J is TRBJ1-4, with a tentative D call TRBD1 (6 bases). Material: peripheral blood. The sequence was obtained from a man aged 70-80 years with acute or convalescent COVID-19. CDR3: CASRGVTGTNEKLFF. CDR3 DNA: TGTGCCAGCAGGGGCGTTACAGGGACTAATGAAAAACTGTTTTTT.